By sample share, the clone carrying this T cell receptor beta chain is medium-sized (0.01 to 0.1%). Its antigen is as yet unknown. Sample time point: late sampling 161 to 241 days after vaccination in a few convalescent patients. Treatment described: 10-day PBMC culture with coronavirus spike peptide pools or control peptides (ViraFEST assay). The data belong to a study of vaccination and CD4 T cells after COVID-19. The Oncomine TCR Beta short-read assay generated sequence data from the DNA of cultured CD4+ T cells. TCRdb itself ran the PCR reads through MiXCR, one entry per CDR3 protein. This sample has 15,000 to 20,000 distinct CDR3 sequences, with around 50% found just once. The sequence was collected from a human donor who had recovered from COVID-19. The sample in question was CD4+ T cells from blood, cultured in vitro, obtained about 7 months after SARS-CoV-2 vaccination.

Here the CDR3 DNA reads TGTGCCATCAGTGTTTCTCATCCAGGCTCCGCTGTTAATCAGCCCCAGCATTTT. Translation gives CAISVSHPGSAVNQPQHF. The chain is built from TRBV10-3 and TRBJ1-5; D remains unclear. This CDR3 is 18 amino acids long. The germline V gene encodes CDR1 ENHRY and CDR2 SYGVKD. Trimming stripped 4 bases from V and 4 bases from J, with 23 bases between.